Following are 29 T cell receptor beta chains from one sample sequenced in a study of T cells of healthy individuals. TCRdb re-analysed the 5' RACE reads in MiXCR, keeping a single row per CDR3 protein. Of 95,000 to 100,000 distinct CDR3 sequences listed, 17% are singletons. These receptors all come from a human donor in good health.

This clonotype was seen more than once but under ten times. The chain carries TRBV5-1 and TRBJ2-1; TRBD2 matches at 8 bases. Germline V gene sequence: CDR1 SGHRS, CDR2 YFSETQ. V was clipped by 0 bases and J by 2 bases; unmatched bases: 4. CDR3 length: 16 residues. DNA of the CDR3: TGCGCCAGCAGCTTGGAACCAGCGGGAGCCTACAATGAGCAGTTCTTC. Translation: CASSLEPAGAYNEQFF.

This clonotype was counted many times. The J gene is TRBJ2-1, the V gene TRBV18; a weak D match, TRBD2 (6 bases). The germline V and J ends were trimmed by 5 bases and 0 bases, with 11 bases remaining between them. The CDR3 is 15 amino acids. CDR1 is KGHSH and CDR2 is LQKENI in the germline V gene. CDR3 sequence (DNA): TGTGCCAGCTCAGGCGCGGGGTACTCCTACAATGAGCAGTTCTTC. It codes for CASSGAGYSYNEQFF.

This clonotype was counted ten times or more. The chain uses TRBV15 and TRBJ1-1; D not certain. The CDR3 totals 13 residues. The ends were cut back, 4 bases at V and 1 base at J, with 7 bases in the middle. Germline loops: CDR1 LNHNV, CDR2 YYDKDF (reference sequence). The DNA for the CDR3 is TGTGCCACCAGCATGGTGGAGAACACTGAAGCTTTCTTT. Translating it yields CATSMVENTEAFF.

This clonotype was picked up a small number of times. The CDR3 bases are TGTGCCAGCAGGACTAGGGGGAACACCGGGGAGCTGTTTTTT. Its protein is CASRTRGNTGELFF. The chain joins TRBV2 to TRBJ2-2; possibly TRBD2 for D (6 bases). CDR3 length: 14 residues. Germline CDR1 reads SNHLY; CDR2 reads FYNNEI. Deletions cut 6 bases from V and 1 base from J, with 9 bases between. Full variable domain (outside the CDR3, taken from reference TRBV2 and TRBJ2-2): EPEVTQTPSHQVTQMGQEVILRCVPISNHLYFYWYRQILGQKVEFLVSFYNNEISEKSEIFDDQFSVERPDGSNFTLKIRSTKLEDSAMYFCASRTRGNTGELFFGEGSRLTVL.

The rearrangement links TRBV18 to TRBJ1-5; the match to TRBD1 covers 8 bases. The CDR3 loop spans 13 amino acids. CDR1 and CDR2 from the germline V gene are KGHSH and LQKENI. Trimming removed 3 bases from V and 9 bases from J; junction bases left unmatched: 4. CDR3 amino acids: CASSPPGGTPQHF. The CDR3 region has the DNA TGTGCCAGCTCACCGCCAGGGGGCACGCCCCAGCATTTT.

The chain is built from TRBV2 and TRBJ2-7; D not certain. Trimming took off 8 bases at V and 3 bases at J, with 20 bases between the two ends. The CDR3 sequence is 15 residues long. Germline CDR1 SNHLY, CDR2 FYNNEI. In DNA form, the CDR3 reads TGTGCCAGCTGCCGTGGGTCGACGGCACGCTACGAGCAGTACTTC. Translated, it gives CASCRGSTARYEQYF.

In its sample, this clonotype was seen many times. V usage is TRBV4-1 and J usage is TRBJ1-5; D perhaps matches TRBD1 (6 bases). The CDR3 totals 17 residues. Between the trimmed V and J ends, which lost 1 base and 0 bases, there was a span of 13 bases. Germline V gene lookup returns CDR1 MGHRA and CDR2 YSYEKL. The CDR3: CASSQGTAGSSNQPQHF. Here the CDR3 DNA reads TGCGCCAGCAGCCAAGGGACAGCCGGGAGTAGCAATCAGCCCCAGCATTTT.

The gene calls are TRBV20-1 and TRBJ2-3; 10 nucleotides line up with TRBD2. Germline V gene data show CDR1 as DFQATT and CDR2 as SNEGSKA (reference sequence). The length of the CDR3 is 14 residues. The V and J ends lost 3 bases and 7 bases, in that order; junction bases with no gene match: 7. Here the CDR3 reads CSASSSGGGNTQYF. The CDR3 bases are TGCAGTGCTAGCTCGAGCGGGGGGGGTAATACGCAGTATTTT.

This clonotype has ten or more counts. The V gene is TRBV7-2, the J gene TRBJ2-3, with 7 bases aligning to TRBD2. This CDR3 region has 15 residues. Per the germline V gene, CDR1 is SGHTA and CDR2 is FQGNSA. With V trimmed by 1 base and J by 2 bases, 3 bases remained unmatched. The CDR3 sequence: CASSLERGDTDTQYF. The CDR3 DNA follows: TGTGCCAGCAGCTTAGAGCGGGGTGACACAGATACGCAGTATTTT.

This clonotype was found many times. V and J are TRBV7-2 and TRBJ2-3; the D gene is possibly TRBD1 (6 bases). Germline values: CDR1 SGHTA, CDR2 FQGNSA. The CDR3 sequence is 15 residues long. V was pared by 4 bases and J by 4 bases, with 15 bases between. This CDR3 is CASSSPRQAPDTQYF. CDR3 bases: TGTGCCAGCAGCTCGCCGCGACAGGCTCCAGATACGCAGTATTTT.

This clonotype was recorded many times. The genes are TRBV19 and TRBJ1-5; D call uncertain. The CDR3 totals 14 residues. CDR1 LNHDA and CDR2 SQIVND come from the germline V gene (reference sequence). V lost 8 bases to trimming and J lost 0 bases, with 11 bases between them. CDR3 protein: CASGLGLSNQPQHF. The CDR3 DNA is TGTGCCAGTGGATTGGGTCTTAGCAATCAGCCCCAGCATTTT.

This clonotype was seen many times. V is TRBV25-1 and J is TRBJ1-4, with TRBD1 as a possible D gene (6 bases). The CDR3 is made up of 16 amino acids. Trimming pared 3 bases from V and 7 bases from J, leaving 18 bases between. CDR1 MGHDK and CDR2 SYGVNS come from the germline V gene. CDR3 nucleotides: TGTGCCAGCAGTGAGCCCCGCGCAGGGGTTGGTGAAAAACTGTTTTTT. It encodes CASSEPRAGVGEKLFF.

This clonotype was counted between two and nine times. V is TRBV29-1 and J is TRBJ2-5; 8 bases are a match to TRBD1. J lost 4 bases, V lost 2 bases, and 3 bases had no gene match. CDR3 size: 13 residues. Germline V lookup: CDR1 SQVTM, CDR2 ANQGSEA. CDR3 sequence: CSVEPGGAETQYF. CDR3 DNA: TGCAGCGTTGAACCAGGGGGCGCAGAGACCCAGTACTTC.

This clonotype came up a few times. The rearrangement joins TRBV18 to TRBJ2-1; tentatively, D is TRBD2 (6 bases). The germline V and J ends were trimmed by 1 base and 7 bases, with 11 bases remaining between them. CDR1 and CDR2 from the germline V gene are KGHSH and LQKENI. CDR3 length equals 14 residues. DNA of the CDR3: TGTGCCAGCTCACCACAACGGGGGATGAATGAGCAGTTCTTC. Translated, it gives CASSPQRGMNEQFF.

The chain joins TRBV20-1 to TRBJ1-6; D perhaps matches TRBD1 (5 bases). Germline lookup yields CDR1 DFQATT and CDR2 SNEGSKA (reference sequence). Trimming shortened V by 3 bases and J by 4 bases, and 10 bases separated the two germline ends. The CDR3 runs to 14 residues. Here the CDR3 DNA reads TGCAGTGCTAGTCGGGGACGGTATAATTCACCCCTCCACTTT. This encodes CSASRGRYNSPLHF.

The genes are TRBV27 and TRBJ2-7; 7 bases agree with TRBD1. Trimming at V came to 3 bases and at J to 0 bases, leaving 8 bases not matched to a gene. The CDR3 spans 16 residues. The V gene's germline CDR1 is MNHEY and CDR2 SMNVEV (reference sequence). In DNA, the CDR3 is TGTGCCAGCAGTTTCTCGACAGGGCAATACTCCTACGAGCAGTACTTC. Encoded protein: CASSFSTGQYSYEQYF.

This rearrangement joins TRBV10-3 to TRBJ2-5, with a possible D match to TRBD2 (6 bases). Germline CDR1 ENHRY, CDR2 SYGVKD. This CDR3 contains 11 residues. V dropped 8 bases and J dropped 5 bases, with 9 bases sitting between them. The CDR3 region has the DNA TGTGCCATCTGGGGAGGCGAGACCCAGTACTTC. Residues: CAIWGGETQYF.

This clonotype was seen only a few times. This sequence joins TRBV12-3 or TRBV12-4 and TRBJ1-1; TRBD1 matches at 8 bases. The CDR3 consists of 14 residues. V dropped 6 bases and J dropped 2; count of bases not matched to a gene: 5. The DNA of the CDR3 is TGTGCCAGCAGCCTCGCAGGGGGCAACACTGAAGCTTTCTTT. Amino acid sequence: CASSLAGGNTEAFF.

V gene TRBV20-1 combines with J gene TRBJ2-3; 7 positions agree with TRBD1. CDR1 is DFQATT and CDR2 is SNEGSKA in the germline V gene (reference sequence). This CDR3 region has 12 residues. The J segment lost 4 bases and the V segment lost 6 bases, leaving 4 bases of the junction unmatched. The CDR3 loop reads CSALDRADTQYF. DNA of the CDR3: TGCAGTGCGCTCGACAGGGCAGATACGCAGTATTTT.

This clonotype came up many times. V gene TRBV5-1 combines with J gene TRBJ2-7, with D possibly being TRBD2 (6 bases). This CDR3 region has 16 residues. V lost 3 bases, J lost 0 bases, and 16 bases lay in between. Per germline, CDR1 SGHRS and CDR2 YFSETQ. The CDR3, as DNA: TGCGCCAGCAGCTCGGGATGGTACGGGAGCTCCTACGAGCAGTACTTC. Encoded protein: CASSSGWYGSSYEQYF.

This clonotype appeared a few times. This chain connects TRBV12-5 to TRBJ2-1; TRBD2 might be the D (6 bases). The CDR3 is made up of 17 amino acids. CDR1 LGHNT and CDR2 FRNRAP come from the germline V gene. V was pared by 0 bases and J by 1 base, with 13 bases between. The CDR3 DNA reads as TGTGCTAGTGGTTTGGTAGTTAGCGGCGGGTCCTACAATGAGCAGTTCTTC. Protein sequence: CASGLVVSGGSYNEQFF.

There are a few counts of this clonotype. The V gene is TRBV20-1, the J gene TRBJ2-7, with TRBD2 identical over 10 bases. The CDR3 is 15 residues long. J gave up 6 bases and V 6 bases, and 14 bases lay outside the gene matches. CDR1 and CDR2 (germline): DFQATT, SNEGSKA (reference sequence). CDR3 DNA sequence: TGCAGTGCCTCCCTACCGGGACTAGCGTCTGGCGAGCAGTACTTC. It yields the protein CSASLPGLASGEQYF.

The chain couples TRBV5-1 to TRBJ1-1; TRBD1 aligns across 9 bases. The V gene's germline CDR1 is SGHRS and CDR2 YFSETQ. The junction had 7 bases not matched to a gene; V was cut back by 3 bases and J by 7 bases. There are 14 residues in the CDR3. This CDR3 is CASSSGQGSDEAFF. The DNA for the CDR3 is TGCGCCAGCAGCTCGGGACAGGGATCCGATGAAGCTTTCTTT.

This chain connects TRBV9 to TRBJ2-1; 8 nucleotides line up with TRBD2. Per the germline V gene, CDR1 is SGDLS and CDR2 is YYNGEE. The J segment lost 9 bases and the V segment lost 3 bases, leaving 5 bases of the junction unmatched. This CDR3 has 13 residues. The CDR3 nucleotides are TGTGCCAGCAGCGCAGCGGGAGTTGGTGAGCAGTTCTTC. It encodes CASSAAGVGEQFF.

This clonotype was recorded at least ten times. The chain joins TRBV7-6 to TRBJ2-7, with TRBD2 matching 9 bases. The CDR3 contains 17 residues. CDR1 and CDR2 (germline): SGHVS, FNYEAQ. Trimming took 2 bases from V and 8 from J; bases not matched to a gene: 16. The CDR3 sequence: CASSLLGAASGTYQQYF. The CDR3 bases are TGTGCCAGCAGCTTATTAGGGGCGGCTAGCGGGACGTATCAGCAGTACTTC.

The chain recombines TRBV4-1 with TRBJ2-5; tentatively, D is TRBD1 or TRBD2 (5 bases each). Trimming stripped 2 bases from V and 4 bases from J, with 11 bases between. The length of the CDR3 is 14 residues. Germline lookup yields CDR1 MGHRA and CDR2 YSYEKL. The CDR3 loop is CASSQPFGGETQYF. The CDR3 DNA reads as TGCGCCAGCAGCCAACCCTTTGGGGGAGAGACCCAGTACTTC.

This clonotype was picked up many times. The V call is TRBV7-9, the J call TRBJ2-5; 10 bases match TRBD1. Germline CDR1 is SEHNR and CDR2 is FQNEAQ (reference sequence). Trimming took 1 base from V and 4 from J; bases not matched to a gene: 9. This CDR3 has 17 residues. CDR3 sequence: CASSLGSGTGARETQYF. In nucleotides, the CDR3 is TGTGCCAGCAGCTTAGGCTCCGGGACAGGGGCGCGAGAGACCCAGTACTTC.

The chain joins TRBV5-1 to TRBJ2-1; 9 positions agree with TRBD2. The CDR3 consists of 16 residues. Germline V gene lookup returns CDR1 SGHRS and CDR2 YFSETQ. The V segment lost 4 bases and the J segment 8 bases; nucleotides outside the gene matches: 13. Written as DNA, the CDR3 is TGCGCCAGCAGCCTACGCGGGGGGGCAGTCATCGATGAGCAGTTCTTC. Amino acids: CASSLRGGAVIDEQFF.

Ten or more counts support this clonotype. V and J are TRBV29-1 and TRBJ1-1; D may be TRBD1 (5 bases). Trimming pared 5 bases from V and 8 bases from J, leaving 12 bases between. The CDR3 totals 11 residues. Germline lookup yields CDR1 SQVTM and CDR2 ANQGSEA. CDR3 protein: CSVRSGAEAFF. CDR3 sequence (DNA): TGCAGCGTTCGGTCCGGGGCCGAAGCTTTCTTT.